This T cell receptor beta chain was sequenced during a study of cytomegalovirus exposure and HLA in healthy donors. Study results and limitations: It was reported that the classifier diagnosed cytomegalovirus status with high specificity and sensitivity in both the original and validation cohorts. There were over 150 TCR beta chains listed as cytomegalovirus-associated.

To note about this clone: What it binds is unknown.

Germline loops: CDR1 SGHTA, CDR2 FQGNSA. V gave up 1 base and J gave up 7 bases, with 10 bases separating them. This CDR3 contains 13 residues. Donors were drawn from the 120-subject validation cohort, separate from the 666-subject first cohort. Profiled with immunoSEQ multiplex PCR; TCRdb holds only in-frame clones, not every one. The sample consists of about 200,000 clones, more than 70% of them appearing once. Sequencing was carried out using PBMCs. This TCR was sampled from a woman younger than 30 in good health and CMV-seronegative. V and J are TRBV7-2 and TRBJ2-5; D unclear. CDR3 protein: CASSLEMTGTQYF. The CDR3 bases are TGTGCCAGCAGCTTAGAGATGACGGGGACCCAGTACTTC.